A single sample gave rise to the 2 T cell receptor beta chains below, sequenced in a study of shared clonotypes between healthy human individuals. TCRdb keeps only in-frame clones here, not all; method: immunoSEQ multiplex PCR. Among millions of clones listed, about 95% were seen once. CD45RO-negative, CCR7-selected cells formed the naive CD8 fraction, which excluded terminally differentiated effector memory CD45RA+ cells. The material sequenced was naive CD8+ T cells sorted from blood. These receptors were taken from a man between 18 and 29 years old in good health.

This rearrangement joins TRBV6-5 to TRBJ2-1; D tentatively fits TRBD1 or TRBD2 (5 bases each). With 4 bases removed from V and 6 bases from J, the gap between germline ends came to 19 bases. Germline CDR1 MNHEY, CDR2 SVGAGI. The CDR3 runs 16 residues. The DNA for the CDR3 is TGTGCCAGCAGTTCTGATCTAGAAGTTGGGGGCAATGAGCAGTTCTTC. This sequence encodes CASSSDLEVGGNEQFF.

V gene TRBV28 combines with J gene TRBJ1-1; weak D call: TRBD1 (5 bases). Looked up from germline, CDR1 is MDHEN and CDR2 is SYDVKM. The CDR3 has 13 residues. V dropped 6 bases and J dropped 8 bases, with 16 bases sitting between them. CDR3 DNA sequence: TGTGCCAGCAGGGGTCGCATGGGGGTCGAAGCTTTCTTT. Amino acids: CASRGRMGVEAFF.